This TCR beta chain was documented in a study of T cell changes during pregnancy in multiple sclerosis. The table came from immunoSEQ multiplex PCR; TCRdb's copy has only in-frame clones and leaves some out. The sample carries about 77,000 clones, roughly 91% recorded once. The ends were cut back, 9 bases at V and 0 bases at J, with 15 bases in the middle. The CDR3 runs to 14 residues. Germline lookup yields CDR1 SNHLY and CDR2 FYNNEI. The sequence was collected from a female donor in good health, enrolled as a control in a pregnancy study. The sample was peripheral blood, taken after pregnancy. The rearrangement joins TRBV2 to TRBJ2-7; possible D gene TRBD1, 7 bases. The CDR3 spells CARGGQLASYEQYF. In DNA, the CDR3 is TGTGCCAGGGGGGGACAGTTAGCCTCCTACGAGCAGTACTTC.